This T cell receptor beta chain was identified during a study of blood T cells in healthy people across ages. Of note for this clonotype: Its antigen is still unknown. Germline is not matched at one junction end, which may reflect a read error.

General observations from the study: Relative to aged donors, long-lived donors carried more naive CD4+ cells and displayed higher diversity. In these data, TCR beta diversity tracked strongly with naive T cell percentage.

Germline CDR1 and CDR2: DFQATT and SNEGSKA (reference sequence). The CDR3 has 15 residues. Using a J-beta primer mix together with a sample-barcoded 5' primer, a second PCR was run for roughly 6 to 11 cycles. Via MiXCR, TCRdb re-called the 5' RACE reads, giving one row per CDR3 protein. This table holds about 1 million distinct CDR3 sequences, more than 40% found once. The study drew donors from healthy Caucasian individuals in Russia aged 6 to 90. The J gene is TRBJ2-3, the V gene TRBV20-1, with 9 bases matching TRBD2. The source is an older woman in good health. Source material: blood. CDR3 DNA sequence: TGCAGTGCTGGGGGGTGGCGGGAGGGCACAGGTACGCAGTATTTT. Translation gives CSAGGWREGTGTQYF.